The text below deals with one T cell receptor beta chain. TCR beta VDJ and CDR3 profiles were obtained from a genomic DNA template. TCRdb ran MiXCR on the reads and lists one entry per CDR3 protein. The data show 150,000 to 200,000 distinct CDR3 sequences, around 66% seen once. The data stem from a study of CD8+CD57+ T cells in acquired aplastic anemia. About the research overall: Across the sorted CD4+ and CD8+ cells, DNA amounts averaged 3.2 ug.

Trimming at V came to 1 base and at J to 7 bases, leaving 10 bases not matched to a gene. Germline CDR1 reads SGHTA; CDR2 reads FQGNSA. This CDR3 is built from 15 residues. Material for sequencing was sorted CD4+, CD8+, or CD8+CD57+ T cells (not recorded which) from PBMCs. The clonotype originates from a human donor with severe aplastic anemia or a healthy control (not recorded which). This chain uses TRBV7-2 with TRBJ2-7, with 7 bases aligning to TRBD2. CDR3: CASSLENRDYGEQYF. CDR3 in DNA: TGTGCCAGCAGCTTAGAGAACCGGGACTACGGGGAGCAGTACTTC.